This T cell receptor beta chain was sequenced for a study of cytomegalovirus exposure and HLA in healthy donors. Notes on the study in general: Altogether, around 160 TCR beta chains were recorded as cytomegalovirus-associated. The majority of TCR sequences were rare, yet some public TCRs appeared in many donors.

The repertoire was sequenced with immunoSEQ multiplex PCR; TCRdb's copy has only in-frame clones and lacks some. The sample has 110,000 to 150,000 clones; about 88% are singletons. Regarding this clone: As yet, its antigen is unknown.

This TCR came from a woman between 18 and 29 years old in good health and CMV-seropositive. Sequencing used PBMCs.

The CDR3 protein is CASSPSGGGNTEAFF. The CDR3 DNA follows: TGTGCCAGTAGTCCCTCGGGGGGGGGAAACACTGAAGCTTTCTTT. This rearrangement joins TRBV19 to TRBJ1-1; possible D gene TRBD1, 5 bases. Trimming shortened V by 5 bases and J by 2 bases, and 15 bases separated the two germline ends. The CDR3 loop spans 15 amino acids. Germline V CDR1 and CDR2: LNHDA, SQIVND (reference sequence).